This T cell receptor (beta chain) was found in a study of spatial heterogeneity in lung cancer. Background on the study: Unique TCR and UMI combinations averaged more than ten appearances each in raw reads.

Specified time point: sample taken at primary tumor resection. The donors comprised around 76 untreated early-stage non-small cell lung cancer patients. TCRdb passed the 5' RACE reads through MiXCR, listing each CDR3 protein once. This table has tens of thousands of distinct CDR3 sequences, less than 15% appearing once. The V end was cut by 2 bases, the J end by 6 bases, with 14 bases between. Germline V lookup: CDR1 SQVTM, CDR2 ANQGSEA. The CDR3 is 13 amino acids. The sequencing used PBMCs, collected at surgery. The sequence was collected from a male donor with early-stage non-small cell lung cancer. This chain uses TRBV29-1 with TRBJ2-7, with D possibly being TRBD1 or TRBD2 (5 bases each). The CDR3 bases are TGCAGCGTTGAATACACAAAAGGGACCGAGCAGTACTTC. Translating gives CSVEYTKGTEQYF.